Listed here are 17 T cell receptor beta chains from one sample, sequenced in a study of OX40 agonist ivuxolimab in advanced cancers. The receptor library was made with the immunoSEQ multiplex PCR assay. Sourced from immuneACCESS, this table was stored by TCRdb with only in-frame sequences that have V and J called. A share of the clones is absent; for the studies checked, an unresolved V gene accounts for under half, and the remainder has no known explanation. This sample is represented by tens of thousands of clones; approximately 86% of them were singletons. The ten largest clonotypes hold just under 15% of the sample. Sequences were derived from CD4+ or CD8+ T cells sorted from blood, sampled in a trial of the OX40 agonist ivuxolimab. Receptors were obtained from an adult with an advanced solid tumor such as melanoma, head and neck, liver or kidney cancer.

This clone is a singleton in its sample. J is TRBJ2-3 and V is TRBV2, with 10 bases aligning to TRBD1. V shed 3 bases and J 1 base; nucleotides not matched to a gene: 4. From germline, CDR1 is SNHLY and CDR2 FYNNEI. CDR3 size: 16 residues. The DNA for the CDR3 is TGTGCCAGCAGTGACCCCGGGACAGGGGGCACAGATACGCAGTATTTT. Protein product: CASSDPGTGGTDTQYF.

The chain combines TRBV10-3 with TRBJ2-7; 7 positions match TRBD2. Germline CDR1 is ENHRY and CDR2 is SYGVKD. Trimming took 3 bases from V and 4 from J; bases not matched to a gene: 9. The CDR3 extends over 15 amino acids. CDR3 region: CAISELEGGIYEQYF. CDR3 nucleotide sequence: TGTGCCATCAGTGAATTGGAGGGAGGGATTTACGAGCAGTACTTC.

The table lists this clone with a few counts. The chain joins TRBV5-8 to TRBJ1-1, with 8 positions matching TRBD1. The CDR3 is made up of 17 amino acids. Germline V lookup: CDR1 SGHTS, CDR2 YDEGEE. J gave up 0 bases and V 2 bases, and 9 bases lay outside the gene matches. Here the CDR3 reads CASSFPFRDRLNTEAFF. CDR3 bases: TGTGCCAGCAGCTTCCCATTCCGGGACAGGCTGAACACTGAAGCTTTCTTT.

Comment on this clone: The germline gene is not matched at one end of the junction; a read error may be the cause. The CDR3 is CANSRVSENTIYF. The CDR3 DNA sequence: TGTGCCAACAGCAGGGTCTCTGAAAACACCATATATTTT. V is TRBV11-2 and J is TRBJ1-3; tentatively, D is TRBD1 (5 bases). The CDR3 has 13 residues. CDR1 is SGHAT, CDR2 FQNNGV, per germline.

V and J are TRBV2 and TRBJ2-7, with 12 bases aligning to TRBD2. Germline V lookup: CDR1 SNHLY, CDR2 FYNNEI. The CDR3 is made up of 15 amino acids. The junction had 7 bases not matched to a gene; V was cut back by 5 bases and J by 5 bases. The CDR3 loop reads CASSNRLAGVDEQYF. CDR3 coding DNA: TGTGCCAGCAGTAACAGACTAGCGGGAGTAGACGAGCAGTACTTC.

V usage is TRBV28 and J usage is TRBJ2-5, with D possibly being TRBD1 (6 bases). Germline lookup yields CDR1 MDHEN and CDR2 SYDVKM. Deletions cut 6 bases from V and 5 bases from J, with 19 bases between. The CDR3 loop spans 15 amino acids. DNA for the CDR3: TGTGCCAGCAGGACCCGGGACATGGGGCTGGAGACCCAGTACTTC. It encodes CASRTRDMGLETQYF.

This clone was picked up a small number of times. V gene TRBV27 combines with J gene TRBJ2-3; D might be TRBD1 or TRBD2, each matching 6 bases. CDR1 MNHEY and CDR2 SMNVEV come from the germline V gene (reference sequence). The CDR3 length is 15 residues. Trimming pared 2 bases from V and 5 bases from J, leaving 14 bases between. For the CDR3, the DNA is TGTGCCAGCAGTTTAAGGGGGGTTTGGGGAGATACGCAGTATTTT. Protein sequence: CASSLRGVWGDTQYF.

The rearrangement uses TRBV6-1 and TRBJ2-7; 12 bases match TRBD2. Germline lookup yields CDR1 MNHNS and CDR2 SASEGT. The CDR3 has 14 amino acids. The junction had 4 bases not matched to a gene; V was cut back by 6 bases and J by 4 bases. DNA of the CDR3: TGTGCCAGCAGCTGGGGACTAGCGGGTTACGAGCAGTACGTC. Translation: CASSWGLAGYEQYV.

The chain has TRBV5-4 and TRBJ2-2; D unclear. CDR1 is SGHNT, CDR2 YYREEE, per germline (reference sequence). V was shortened by 4 bases and J by 4 bases, with 14 bases between the two germline ends. The CDR3 has 15 amino acids. Written as DNA, the CDR3 is TGTGCCAGCAGCACCCTCACTGACCTCACCGGGGAGCTGTTTTTT. It is translated as CASSTLTDLTGELFF.

CDR3 residues: CASITGSNQPQHF. The CDR3, as DNA: TGTGCCAGCATCACAGGTAGCAATCAGCCCCAGCATTTT. The chain is built from TRBV21-1 and TRBJ1-5; TRBD1 is the table's D call, not checked against the DNA. TRBV21-1 is a pseudogene segment. The CDR3 totals 13 residues.

V and J are TRBV28 and TRBJ1-2; maybe TRBD1 (5 bases). Trimming took 2 bases from V and 6 from J, leaving 13 bases between them. The CDR3 covers 14 residues. Germline assignment: CDR1 MDHEN and CDR2 SYDVKM. CDR3 loop: CASSLEGPRDGYTF. The DNA of the CDR3 is TGTGCCAGCAGTTTAGAGGGGCCCAGGGATGGCTACACCTTC.

In nucleotides, the CDR3 is TGTGCCAGCAGCTCGTACTCCTACGAGCAGTACGTC. Its protein is CASSSYSYEQYV. The J gene is TRBJ2-7, the V gene TRBV11-2; D unresolved. Germline V CDR1 and CDR2: SGHAT, FQNNGV. The CDR3 is made up of 12 amino acids. Trimming removed 4 bases at V and 0 bases at J, with 4 bases between.

V usage is TRBV28 and J usage is TRBJ1-1; D is unclear. V lost 2 bases and J 8 bases, leaving 9 bases between the germline ends. The germline CDR1 and CDR2 sequences are MDHEN and SYDVKM. This CDR3 contains 12 residues. The CDR3 DNA is TGTGCCAGCAGTTTAGTCCGTAAAGAAGCTTTCTTT. Amino acids: CASSLVRKEAFF.

The chain joins TRBV2 to TRBJ2-1; 12 nucleotides match TRBD1. Germline V CDR1 and CDR2: SNHLY, FYNNEI. V dropped 4 bases and J dropped 8; count of bases not matched to a gene: 9. This CDR3 is built from 16 residues. The CDR3 DNA reads TGTGCCAGCAGTGGAGCCGGGACAGGGGGCGAATATGAGCAGTTCTTC. This translates into CASSGAGTGGEYEQFF.

The gene calls are TRBV7-9 and TRBJ1-1, with TRBD1 matching over 7 bases. J lost 6 bases, V lost 6 bases, and 10 bases had no gene match. This CDR3 has 14 residues. Per the germline V gene, CDR1 is SEHNR and CDR2 is FQNEAQ (reference sequence). In DNA, the CDR3 is TGTGCCAGCAGTCCAGGGGGGGGATTACCTGAAGCTTTCTTT. It translates to CASSPGGGLPEAFF.

The gene calls are TRBV13 and TRBJ1-1; no clear D. Per the germline V gene, CDR1 is PRHDT and CDR2 is FYEKMQ (reference sequence). Trimming cost V 7 bases and J 1 base, with 10 bases left between them. The CDR3 has 13 residues. CDR3: CASTLGRNTEAFF. The CDR3 bases are TGTGCCAGCACCCTAGGCAGGAACACTGAAGCTTTCTTT.

The rearrangement links TRBV6-1 to TRBJ1-1; 7 nucleotides match TRBD1. V dropped 4 bases and J dropped 10; count of bases not matched to a gene: 9. Germline CDR1 is MNHNS and CDR2 is SASEGT. This CDR3 spans 13 amino acids. The CDR3 coding sequence is TGTGCCAGCAGTGGGACGGGACAGCTAGGAGCTTTCTTT. This translates into CASSGTGQLGAFF.